The 6 T cell receptor beta chains below come from one sample, sequenced in a study of Ad26.COV2.S vaccination and SARS-CoV-2 variants. The treatment: some 20 received Ad26.COV2.S at low or high dose, single or two shots; 5 received placebo; per-sample allocation not given. Day 63 after the first vaccine or placebo injection was the time point for sampling. Sequenced by immunoSEQ multiplex PCR; TCRdb stores in-frame clones only, minus some. The data show roughly 500,000 clones, about 88% seen once. The source was peripheral blood, collected in a trial of Ad26.COV2.S vaccine versus placebo. The receptors stem from a person between 18 and 60 years old who received the Ad26.COV2.S COVID-19 vaccine or a placebo.

V and J are TRBV18 and TRBJ1-5, with 7 bases that match TRBD1. With V trimmed by 6 bases and J by 0 bases, 5 bases remained unmatched. This CDR3 has 15 residues. Germline V gene sequence: CDR1 KGHSH, CDR2 LQKENI. CDR3 in amino acids: CASSRQGSSNQPQHF. The CDR3 nucleotides are TGTGCCAGCTCGCGACAGGGAAGTAGCAATCAGCCCCAGCATTTT. The variable domain in full, with the rest retrieved from reference TRBV18 and TRBJ1-5, is NAGVMQNPRHLVRRRGQEARLRCSPMKGHSHVYWYRQLPEEGLKFMVYLQKENIIDESGMPKERFSAEFPKEGPSILRIQQVVRGDSAAYFCASSRQGSSNQPQHFGDGTRLSIL.

The V gene is TRBV7-9, the J gene TRBJ2-5; 8 nucleotides agree with TRBD2. The CDR3 is 16 residues long. Unmatched junction bases numbered 4, after V lost 1 base and J lost 0 bases. The V gene's germline CDR1 is SEHNR and CDR2 FQNEAQ (reference sequence). CDR3 residues: CASSLGTSHYQETQYF. The DNA for the CDR3 is TGTGCCAGCAGCTTAGGGACTAGCCATTACCAAGAGACCCAGTACTTC.

The rearrangement joins TRBV6-1 to TRBJ2-7; D is undetermined. This CDR3 is built from 13 residues. Trimming stripped 3 bases from V and 6 bases from J, with 12 bases between. Germline V gene data show CDR1 as MNHNS and CDR2 as SASEGT. The DNA of the CDR3 is TGTGCCAGCAGTGACCGGGCCGTACGCGAGCAGTACGTC. Amino acids: CASSDRAVREQYV.

The chain has TRBV6-6 and TRBJ1-5; D uncertain. V shed 7 bases and J shed 0 bases, with 13 bases lying between them. The CDR3 length is 15 residues. Germline CDR1 reads MNHNY; CDR2 reads SVGAGI (reference sequence). This CDR3 is CASTYGPFSNQPQHF. The CDR3 coding sequence is TGTGCCAGCACCTATGGACCTTTTAGCAATCAGCCCCAGCATTTT.

The chain combines TRBV6-5 with TRBJ2-5; 8 nucleotides align to TRBD1. V trimming: 7 bases; J trimming: 2 bases; junction bases outside the gene matches: 3. The CDR3 has 13 amino acids. Germline loops: CDR1 MNHEY, CDR2 SVGAGI. CDR3 residues: CASKGTGQETQYF. The CDR3 DNA reads as TGTGCCAGCAAGGGGACAGGACAAGAGACCCAGTACTTC.

The rearrangement links TRBV11-1 to TRBJ2-3; D tentatively fits TRBD1 or TRBD2 (6 bases each). The V gene lost 5 bases and the J gene lost 4 bases, with 13 bases spanning the gap. Germline values: CDR1 SGHAT, CDR2 FQDESV (reference sequence). The CDR3 runs to 14 residues. CDR3 amino acids: CASSPRRGPDTQYF. The DNA of the CDR3 is TGTGCCAGCAGCCCACGTCGGGGGCCAGATACGCAGTATTTT.